A single T cell receptor (beta chain) is shown here with its context. Its cognate antigen has yet to be identified. Base-call qualities are not available, and no considerably larger clone is one nucleotide away. This sample was included in a study of blood T cells in healthy people across ages (dated by TCRdb to about 2015). Regarding the study in general: In model experiments, roughly one uniquely barcoded TCR beta cDNA molecule per two T cells was captured by template switching. Using the same blood draw, the study looked at two additional independent replicas of 1 million unique cDNA reads for two donors, one aged 18 to 30 and the other aged 80 or older. Four age groups were formed from the donors: young (average about 17 years), middle-aged (around 40), aged (around 62) and long-lived (approximately 80). Using deep sequencing normalized with unique cDNA molecular identifiers, the study measured how TCR beta repertoire diversity changes with age. To avoid experimental bias, donors of different ages were spread randomly across the sequencing lanes. What the research found in general, with its limitations: A strong correlation was found between observed TCR beta diversity and the percentage of naive T cells measured by flow cytometry. Compared with the aged group, the long-lived group had more naive CD4+ T cells, fewer expanded clones and increased TCR diversity, a pattern suggesting age selection. Because donor CMV infection status was unknown, age-related changes in expanded clonotypes were potentially confounded. Bulk unsorted PBMC profiling prevented conclusive comparison of naive and antigen-experienced compartments. Observed TCR beta diversity per million T cells fell roughly linearly with age, and a significant reduction was already apparent by age roughly 40. Estimates of total diversity from one million sequenced T cells were regarded as lower bounds and underestimates.

The method was 5' RACE. Sequencer: Illumina HiSeq 2500. A second PCR of roughly 6 to 11 cycles was run with a J-beta primer mix and a sample-barcoded 5' primer. A template-switch 5' adaptor carrying 12 random nucleotides introduced a unique molecular identifier onto each TCR beta cDNA molecule. Each sample yielded at least 3 million CDR3-containing paired-end reads. All of the RNA was converted into first-strand cDNA using the Mint cDNA synthesis kit, with a TRBC-specific oligonucleotide serving as the primer. All cDNA was treated with uracil-DNA glycosylase and then went through a first 18-cycle PCR with the universal primers M1SS and BC2_uni_R. Per the original workflow: Each sample was normalized by randomly selecting 1 million high-quality reads, each carrying a distinct molecular identifier. Reads with shared molecular identifiers were discarded instead of being binned into consensus sequences. CDR3 identification, clonotype clustering and error correction used MiTCR with a Q25 quality threshold and the strictest error-elimination algorithm. A nonparametric unseen species model using Euler transformation provided a lower-bound estimate of total TCR beta diversity. TCRdb took the public reads, trimmed them with fastp at Q25, ran MiXCR for clone calling and kept in-frame beta chains. Every CDR3 protein is listed once, alongside the most common genes and DNA of its rows. These V and J calls are TCRdb output, not the study's own analysis. Present in this sample are roughly 1,700,000 distinct CDR3 sequences, 28% of which were seen just once. 7.7% of the sample lies in the top ten.

The donors were roughly 39 Caucasian individuals from Russia, aged roughly 6 to 100 years, who were systemically healthy. Each donor gave 9.5 to 10 milliliters of peripheral blood, drawn into EDTA-treated Vacutainer tubes. Ficoll-Paque density-gradient centrifugation was used to isolate PBMCs, with at least 6.5 million per sample. Total RNA was extracted from PBMCs with Trizol reagent, with at least 6 micrograms obtained per sample. For every donor, flow cytometry on a PBMC aliquot measured the percentage of naive CD45RAhigh/CD27high T cells. Trimming costs V 3 bases and J 1 base, and their ends lie 15 bases apart. CDR1 and CDR2, looked up from the germline V gene, are ENHRY and SYGVKD. The CDR3 goes from the cysteine to the phenylalanine over 16 residues. Only the CDR3 region is kept as DNA, spanning 48 bases read in frame from base 1.

The receptor's source is a woman aged 30 to 39 in good health. In this chain, TRBV10-3 is recombined with TRBJ2-5; the D gene is possibly TRBD1, with 7 bases matching. The sample comprised blood. The DNA sequence is as follows: TGTGCCATCAGTGATAGCGGCAGGGGGGTCCAAGAGACCCAGTACTTC. This sequence encodes CAISDSGRGVQETQYF.